Many counts were recorded for the clone carrying this T cell receptor beta chain. This sample stems from a study of regulatory T cells in long-lasting Graves disease. Stated time point: newly diagnosed GD, antithyroid drugs for less than 3 months. Isolated PBMC RNA provided the starting material for the TCR library. The CDR3 spans 14 residues. Germline values: CDR1 LNHDA, CDR2 SQIVND (reference sequence). Losses at the gene ends were 4 bases for V and 4 bases for J; bases not matched to a gene: 3. Building of the TCR beta libraries involved iRepertoire HTBI primers and Arm-PCR of CDR3 regions. MiXCR, run by TCRdb on the multiplex PCR reads, gives a single entry per CDR3 protein. The sample carries about 430,000 distinct CDR3 sequences, 15% recorded once. This same sample was also taken into another study, of T cells in Graves' hyperthyroidism and ophthalmopathy.

Sequenced material: peripheral blood mononuclear cells (PBMCs), taken at new diagnosis, from a patient treated with antithyroid drugs. This clonotype was obtained from a woman aged 40 to 50 with Graves disease. The V call is TRBV19, the J call TRBJ1-4; 7 bases line up with TRBD1. In DNA form, the CDR3 reads TGTGCCAGTAGTACCGGGACAGTTAATGAAAAACTGTTTTTT. Translated: CASSTGTVNEKLFF. Full variable domain (rest looked up from reference TRBV19 and TRBJ1-4): DGGITQSPKYLFRKEGQNVTLSCEQNLNHDAMYWYRQDPGQGLRLIYYSQIVNDFQKGDIAEGYSVSREKKESFPLTVTSAQKNPTAFYLCASSTGTVNEKLFFGSGTQLSVL.